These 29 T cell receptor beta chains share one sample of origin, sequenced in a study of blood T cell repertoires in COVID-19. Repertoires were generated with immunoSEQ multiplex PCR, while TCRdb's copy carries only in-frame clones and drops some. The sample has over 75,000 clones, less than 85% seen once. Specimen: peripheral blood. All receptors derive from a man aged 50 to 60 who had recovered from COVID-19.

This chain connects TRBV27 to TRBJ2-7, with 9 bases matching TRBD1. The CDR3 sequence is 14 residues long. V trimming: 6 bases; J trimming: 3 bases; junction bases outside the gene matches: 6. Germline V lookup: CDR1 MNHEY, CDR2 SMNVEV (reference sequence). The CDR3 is CASSLRTGDYEQYF. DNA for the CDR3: TGTGCCAGCAGCCTAAGGACAGGGGACTACGAGCAGTACTTC.

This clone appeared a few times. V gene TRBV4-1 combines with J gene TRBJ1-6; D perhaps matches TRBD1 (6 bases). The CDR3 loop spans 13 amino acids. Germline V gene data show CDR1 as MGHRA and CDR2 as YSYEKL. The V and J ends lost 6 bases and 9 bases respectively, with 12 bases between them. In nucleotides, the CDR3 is TGCGCCAGCAGTCTGGTCAGGGGTTCACCCCTCCACTTT. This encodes CASSLVRGSPLHF.

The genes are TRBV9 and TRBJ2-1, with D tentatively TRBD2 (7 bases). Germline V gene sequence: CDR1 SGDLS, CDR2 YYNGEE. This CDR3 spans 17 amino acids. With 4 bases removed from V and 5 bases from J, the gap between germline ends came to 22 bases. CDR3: CASSMGRGHGVDNEQFF. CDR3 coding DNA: TGTGCCAGCAGCATGGGGCGGGGGCATGGAGTAGACAATGAGCAGTTCTTC.

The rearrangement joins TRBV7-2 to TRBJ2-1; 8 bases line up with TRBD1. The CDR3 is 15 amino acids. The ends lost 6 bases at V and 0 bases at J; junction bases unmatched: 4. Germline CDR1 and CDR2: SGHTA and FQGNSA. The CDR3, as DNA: TGTGCCAGCAGAAGACAGGGGAGCTCCTACAATGAGCAGTTCTTC. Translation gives CASRRQGSSYNEQFF. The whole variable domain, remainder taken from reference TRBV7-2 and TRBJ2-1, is GAGVSQSPSNKVTEKGKDVELRCDPISGHTALYWYRQSLGQGLEFLIYFQGNSAPDKSGLPSDRFSAERTGGSVSTLTIQRTQQEDSAVYLCASRRQGSSYNEQFFGPGTRLTVL.

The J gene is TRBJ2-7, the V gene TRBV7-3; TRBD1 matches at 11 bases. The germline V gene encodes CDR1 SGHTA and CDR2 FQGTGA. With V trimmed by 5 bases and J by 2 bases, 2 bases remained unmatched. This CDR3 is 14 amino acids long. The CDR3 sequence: CASSPGQGAYEQYF. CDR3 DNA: TGTGCCAGCAGCCCGGGACAGGGGGCCTACGAGCAGTACTTC. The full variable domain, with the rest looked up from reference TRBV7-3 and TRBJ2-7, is GAGVSQTPSNKVTEKGKYVELRCDPISGHTALYWYRQSLGQGPEFLIYFQGTGAADDSGLPNDRFFAVRPEGSVSTLKIQRTERGDSAVYLCASSPGQGAYEQYFGPGTRLTVT.

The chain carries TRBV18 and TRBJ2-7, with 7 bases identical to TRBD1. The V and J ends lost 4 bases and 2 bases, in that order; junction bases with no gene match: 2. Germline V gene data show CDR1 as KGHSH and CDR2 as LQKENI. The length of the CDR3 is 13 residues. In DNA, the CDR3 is TGTGCCAGCTCACAGGGGACAGCCTACGAGCAGTACTTC. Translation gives CASSQGTAYEQYF.

The CDR3 spells CASSVVGQAEAFF. CDR3 coding DNA: TGTGCCAGCAGCGTAGTGGGGCAGGCTGAAGCTTTCTTT. The chain joins TRBV9 to TRBJ1-1; tentatively, D is TRBD1 (5 bases). Trimming pared 0 bases from V and 6 bases from J, leaving 9 bases between. CDR1 is SGDLS and CDR2 is YYNGEE in the germline V gene. The CDR3 has 13 residues.

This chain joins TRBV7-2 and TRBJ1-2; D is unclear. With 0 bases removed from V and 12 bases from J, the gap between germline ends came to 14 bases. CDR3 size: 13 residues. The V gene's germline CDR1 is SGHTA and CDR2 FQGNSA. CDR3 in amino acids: CASSLAGSTPHTF. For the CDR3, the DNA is TGTGCCAGCAGCTTAGCCGGGTCTACCCCCCACACCTTC.

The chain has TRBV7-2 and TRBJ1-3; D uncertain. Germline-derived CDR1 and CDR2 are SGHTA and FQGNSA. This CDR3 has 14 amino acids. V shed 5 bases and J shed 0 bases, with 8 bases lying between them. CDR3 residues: CASSAGSSGNTIYF. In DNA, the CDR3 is TGTGCCAGCAGCGCCGGGAGCTCTGGAAACACCATATATTTT.

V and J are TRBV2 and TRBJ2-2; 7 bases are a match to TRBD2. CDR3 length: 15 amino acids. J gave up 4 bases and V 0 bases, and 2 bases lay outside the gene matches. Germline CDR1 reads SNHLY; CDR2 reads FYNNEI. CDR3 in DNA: TGTGCCAGCAGTGAAGCGGGCGGGAGCACCGGGGAGCTGTTTTTT. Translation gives CASSEAGGSTGELFF. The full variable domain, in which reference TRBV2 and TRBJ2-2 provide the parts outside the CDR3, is EPEVTQTPSHQVTQMGQEVILRCVPISNHLYFYWYRQILGQKVEFLVSFYNNEISEKSEIFDDQFSVERPDGSNFTLKIRSTKLEDSAMYFCASSEAGGSTGELFFGEGSRLTVL.

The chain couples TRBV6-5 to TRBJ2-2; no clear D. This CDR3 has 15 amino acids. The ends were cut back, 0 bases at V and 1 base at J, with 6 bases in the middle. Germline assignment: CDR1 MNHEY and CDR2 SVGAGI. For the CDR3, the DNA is TGTGCCAGCAGTTACTCGAACAGGAACACCGGGGAGCTGTTTTTT. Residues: CASSYSNRNTGELFF.

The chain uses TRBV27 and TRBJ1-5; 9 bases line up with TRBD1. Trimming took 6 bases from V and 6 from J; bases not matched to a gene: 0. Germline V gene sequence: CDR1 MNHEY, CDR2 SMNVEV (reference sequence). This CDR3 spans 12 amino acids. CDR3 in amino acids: CASRTGGQPQHF. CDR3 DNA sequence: TGTGCCAGCAGGACAGGGGGTCAGCCCCAGCATTTT.

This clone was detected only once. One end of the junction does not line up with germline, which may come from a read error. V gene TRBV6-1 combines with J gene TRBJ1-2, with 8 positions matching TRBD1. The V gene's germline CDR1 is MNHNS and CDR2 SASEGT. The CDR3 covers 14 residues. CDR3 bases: TGTGCCAGCAGCGAAGCCGGGACAGGAGCTTTCTACACCTTC. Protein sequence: CASSEAGTGAFYTF.

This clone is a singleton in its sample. The CDR3 region is CASSLGQGSYNEQFF. The CDR3 nucleotides read TGTGCCAGCAGCTTAGGACAGGGGTCCTACAATGAGCAGTTCTTC. This chain joins TRBV11-2 and TRBJ2-1; 8 positions match TRBD1. The trim removed 1 base at V and 1 base at J, leaving 0 bases unmatched. This CDR3 is 15 amino acids long. CDR1 SGHAT and CDR2 FQNNGV come from the germline V gene. The whole variable domain, filled in from reference TRBV11-2 and TRBJ2-1, reads EAGVAQSPRYKIIEKRQSVAFWCNPISGHATLYWYQQILGQGPKLLIQFQNNGVVDDSQLPKDRFSAERLKGVDSTLKIQPAKLEDSAVYLCASSLGQGSYNEQFFGPGTRLTVL.

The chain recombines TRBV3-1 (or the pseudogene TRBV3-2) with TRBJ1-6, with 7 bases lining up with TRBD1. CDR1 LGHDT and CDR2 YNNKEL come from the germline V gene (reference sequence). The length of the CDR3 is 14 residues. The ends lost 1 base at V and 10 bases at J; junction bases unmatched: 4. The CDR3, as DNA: TGTGCCAGCAGCCAAGGGACAGGTGGCTCACCCCTCCACTTT. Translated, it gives CASSQGTGGSPLHF.

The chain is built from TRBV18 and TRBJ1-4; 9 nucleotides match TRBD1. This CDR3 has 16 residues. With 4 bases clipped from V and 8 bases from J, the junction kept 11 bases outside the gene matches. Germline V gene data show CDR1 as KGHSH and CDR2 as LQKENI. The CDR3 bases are TGTGCCAGCTCACTAGGATCCGGGACAGGGTCCGAAAAACTGTTTTTT. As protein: CASSLGSGTGSEKLFF.

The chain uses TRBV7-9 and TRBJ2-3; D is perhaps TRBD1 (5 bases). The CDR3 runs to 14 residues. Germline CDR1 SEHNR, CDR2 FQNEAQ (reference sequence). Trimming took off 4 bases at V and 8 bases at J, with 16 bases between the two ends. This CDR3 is CASSWVGKRGTQYF. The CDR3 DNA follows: TGTGCCAGCAGCTGGGTAGGGAAAAGGGGTACGCAGTATTTT. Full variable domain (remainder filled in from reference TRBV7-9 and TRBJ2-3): DTGVSQNPRHKITKRGQNVTFRCDPISEHNRLYWYRQTLGQGPEFLTYFQNEAQLEKSRLLSDRFSAERPKGSFSTLEIQRTEQGDSAMYLCASSWVGKRGTQYFGPGTRLTVL.

CDR3 nucleotide sequence: TGTGCCAGCAGACCCGCGGGGACGGTGGGAACTGAAGCTTTCTTT. Protein product: CASRPAGTVGTEAFF. This chain uses TRBV27 with TRBJ1-1; a weak D match, TRBD1 (5 bases). The CDR3 length is 15 residues. The germline V and J ends were trimmed by 6 bases and 5 bases, with 19 bases remaining between them. Germline CDR1 reads MNHEY; CDR2 reads SMNVEV (reference sequence).

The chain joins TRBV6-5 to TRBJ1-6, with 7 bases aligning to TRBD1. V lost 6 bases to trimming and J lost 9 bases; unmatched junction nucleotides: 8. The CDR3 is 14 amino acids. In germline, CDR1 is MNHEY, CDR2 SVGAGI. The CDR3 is CASSPTGASSPLHF. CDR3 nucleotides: TGTGCCAGCAGCCCCACAGGGGCGAGTTCACCCCTCCACTTT.

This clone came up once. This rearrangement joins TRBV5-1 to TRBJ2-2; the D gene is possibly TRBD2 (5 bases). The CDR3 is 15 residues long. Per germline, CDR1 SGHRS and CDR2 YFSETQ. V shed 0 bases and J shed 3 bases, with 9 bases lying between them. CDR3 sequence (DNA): TGCGCCAGCAGCTTGGAGGACTCTTACACCGGGGAGCTGTTTTTT. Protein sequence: CASSLEDSYTGELFF. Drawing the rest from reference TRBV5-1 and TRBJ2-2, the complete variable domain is KAGVTQTPRYLIKTRGQQVTLSCSPISGHRSVSWYQQTPGQGLQFLFEYFSETQRNKGNFPGRFSGRQFSNSRSEMNVSTLELGDSALYLCASSLEDSYTGELFFGEGSRLTVL.

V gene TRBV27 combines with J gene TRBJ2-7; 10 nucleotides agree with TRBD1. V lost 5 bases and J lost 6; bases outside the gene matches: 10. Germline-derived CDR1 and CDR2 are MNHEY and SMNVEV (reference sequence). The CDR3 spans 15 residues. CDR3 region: CASSKTTGGLGEQYF. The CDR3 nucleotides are TGTGCCAGCAGTAAAACGACAGGGGGCCTCGGCGAGCAGTACTTC.

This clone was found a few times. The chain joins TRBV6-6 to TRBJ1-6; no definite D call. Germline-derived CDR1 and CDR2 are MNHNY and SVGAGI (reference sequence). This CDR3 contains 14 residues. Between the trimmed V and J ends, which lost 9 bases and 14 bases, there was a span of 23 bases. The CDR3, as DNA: TGTGCCAGTAGAAAACCGGGGTCTCTTCCCACCCTCCACTTT. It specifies CASRKPGSLPTLHF.

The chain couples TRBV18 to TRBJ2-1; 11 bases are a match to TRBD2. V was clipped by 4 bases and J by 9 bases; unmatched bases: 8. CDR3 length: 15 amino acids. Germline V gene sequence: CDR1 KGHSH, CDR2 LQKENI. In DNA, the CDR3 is TGTGCCAGCTCACTACTTAGCGGGGGGGCCGGTGAGCAGTTCTTC. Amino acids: CASSLLSGGAGEQFF.

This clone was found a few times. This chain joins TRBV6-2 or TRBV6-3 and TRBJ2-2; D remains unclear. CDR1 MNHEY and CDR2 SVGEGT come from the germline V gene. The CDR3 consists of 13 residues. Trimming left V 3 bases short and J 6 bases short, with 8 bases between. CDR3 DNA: TGTGCCAGCAGTTATGCGGTTCCCGGGGAGCTGTTTTTT. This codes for CASSYAVPGELFF.

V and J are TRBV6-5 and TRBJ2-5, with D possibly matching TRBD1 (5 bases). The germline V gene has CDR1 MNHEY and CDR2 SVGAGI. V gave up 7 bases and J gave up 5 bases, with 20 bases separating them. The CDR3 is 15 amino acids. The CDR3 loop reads CASTRASRDAETQYF. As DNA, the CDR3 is TGTGCCAGCACCCGTGCGAGCAGGGATGCCGAGACCCAGTACTTC.

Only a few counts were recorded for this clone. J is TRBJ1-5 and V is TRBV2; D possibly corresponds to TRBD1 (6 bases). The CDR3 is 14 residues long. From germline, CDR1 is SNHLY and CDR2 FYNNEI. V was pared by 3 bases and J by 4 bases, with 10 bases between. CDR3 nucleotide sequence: TGTGCCAGCAGTGAGGCAGGGGTGAATCAGCCCCAGCATTTT. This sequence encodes CASSEAGVNQPQHF. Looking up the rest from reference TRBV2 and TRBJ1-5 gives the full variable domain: EPEVTQTPSHQVTQMGQEVILRCVPISNHLYFYWYRQILGQKVEFLVSFYNNEISEKSEIFDDQFSVERPDGSNFTLKIRSTKLEDSAMYFCASSEAGVNQPQHFGDGTRLSIL.

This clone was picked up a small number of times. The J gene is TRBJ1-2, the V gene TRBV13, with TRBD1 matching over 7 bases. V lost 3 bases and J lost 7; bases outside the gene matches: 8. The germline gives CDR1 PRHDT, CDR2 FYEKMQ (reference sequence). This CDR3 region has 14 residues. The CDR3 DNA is TGTGCCAGCAGCTTCGCCCCGACAGGGACTGGCTACACCTTC. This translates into CASSFAPTGTGYTF.

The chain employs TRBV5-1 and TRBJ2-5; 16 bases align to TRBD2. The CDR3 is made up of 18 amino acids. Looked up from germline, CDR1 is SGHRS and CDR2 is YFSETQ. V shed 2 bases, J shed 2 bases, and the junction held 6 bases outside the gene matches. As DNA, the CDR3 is TGCGCCAGCAGCTTCGGGACTAGCGGGGGGGCCTGGCAAGAGACCCAGTACTTC. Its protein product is CASSFGTSGGAWQETQYF. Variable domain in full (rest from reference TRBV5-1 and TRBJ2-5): KAGVTQTPRYLIKTRGQQVTLSCSPISGHRSVSWYQQTPGQGLQFLFEYFSETQRNKGNFPGRFSGRQFSNSRSEMNVSTLELGDSALYLCASSFGTSGGAWQETQYFGPGTRLLVL.

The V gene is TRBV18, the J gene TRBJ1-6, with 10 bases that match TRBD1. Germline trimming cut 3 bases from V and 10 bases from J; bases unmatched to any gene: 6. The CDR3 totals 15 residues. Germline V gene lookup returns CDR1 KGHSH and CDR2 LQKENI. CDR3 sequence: CASSPRGTGESPLHF. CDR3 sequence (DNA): TGTGCCAGCTCACCCCGAGGGACAGGGGAATCACCCCTCCACTTT.